Here is one T cell receptor beta chain with its context. The antigen is undetermined. These data originate in a study of cytomegalovirus exposure and HLA in healthy donors. General study findings and limits: The study designated about 180 TCR beta chains cytomegalovirus-associated.

Germline V gives CDR1 MNHEY, CDR2 SVGAGI. CDR3 size: 13 residues. Trimming pared 10 bases from V and 2 bases from J, leaving 11 bases between. Use of 60 Vbeta and 13 Jbeta primers characterized the PCR. TCRdb's copy holds only in-frame clones and misses some; the assay was immunoSEQ multiplex PCR. The repertoire holds about 130,000 clones, just under 75% seen once, with approximately 7% in the top ten. The TCR originated in a man aged 40-49 years in good health and CMV-seropositive. The chain recombines TRBV6-5 with TRBJ2-2, with unresolved D. The sample consisted of PBMCs. The CDR3 here is CAISRSNTGELFF. The CDR3 DNA reads TGTGCCATTAGCAGATCCAACACCGGGGAGCTGTTTTTT.